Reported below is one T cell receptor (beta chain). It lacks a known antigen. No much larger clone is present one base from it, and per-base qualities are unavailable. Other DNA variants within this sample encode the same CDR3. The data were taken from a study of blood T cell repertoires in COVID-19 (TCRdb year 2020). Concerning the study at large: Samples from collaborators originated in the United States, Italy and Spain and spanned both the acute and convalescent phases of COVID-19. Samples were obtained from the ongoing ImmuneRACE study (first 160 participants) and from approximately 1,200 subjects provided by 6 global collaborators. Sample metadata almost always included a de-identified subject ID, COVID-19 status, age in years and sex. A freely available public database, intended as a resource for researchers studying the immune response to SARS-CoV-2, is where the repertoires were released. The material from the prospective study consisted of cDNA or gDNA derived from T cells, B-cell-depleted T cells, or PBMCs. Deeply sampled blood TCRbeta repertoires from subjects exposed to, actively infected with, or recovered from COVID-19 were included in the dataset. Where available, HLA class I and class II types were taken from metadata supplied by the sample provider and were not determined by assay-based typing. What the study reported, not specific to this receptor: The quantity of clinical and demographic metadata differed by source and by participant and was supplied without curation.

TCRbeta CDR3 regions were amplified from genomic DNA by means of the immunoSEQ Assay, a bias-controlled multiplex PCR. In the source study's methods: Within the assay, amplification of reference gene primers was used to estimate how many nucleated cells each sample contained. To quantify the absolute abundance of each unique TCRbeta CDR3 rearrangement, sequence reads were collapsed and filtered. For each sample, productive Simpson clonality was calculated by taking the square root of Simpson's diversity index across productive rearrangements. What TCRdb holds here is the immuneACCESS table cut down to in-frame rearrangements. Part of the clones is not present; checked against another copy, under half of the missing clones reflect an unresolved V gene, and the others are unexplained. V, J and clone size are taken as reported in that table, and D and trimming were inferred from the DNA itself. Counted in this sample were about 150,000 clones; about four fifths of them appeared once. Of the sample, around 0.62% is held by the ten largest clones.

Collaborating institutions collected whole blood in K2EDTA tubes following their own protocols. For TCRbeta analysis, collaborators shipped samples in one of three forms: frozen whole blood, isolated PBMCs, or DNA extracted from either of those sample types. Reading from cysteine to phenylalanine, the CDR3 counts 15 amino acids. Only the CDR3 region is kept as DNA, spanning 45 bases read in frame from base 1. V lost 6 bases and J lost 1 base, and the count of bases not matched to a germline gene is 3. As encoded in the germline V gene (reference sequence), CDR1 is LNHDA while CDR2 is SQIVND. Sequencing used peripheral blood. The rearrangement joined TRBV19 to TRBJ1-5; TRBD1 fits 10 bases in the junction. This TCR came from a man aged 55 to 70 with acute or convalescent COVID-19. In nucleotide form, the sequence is TGTGCCAGTAGGACGACAGGGGGCAGCAATCAGCCCCAGCATTTT. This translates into CASRTTGGSNQPQHF.